Listed below are T cell receptor beta chains from one sample, sequenced in a study of blood T cell repertoires in COVID-19. The protocol was immunoSEQ multiplex PCR, while the TCRdb copy is restricted to in-frame clones and leaves out a portion. The sample has more than 400,000 clones, roughly 87% seen once; the top ten hold about 0.7%. Sequences were obtained from PBMCs or T cells enriched from blood (not recorded which). These receptors were taken from a woman younger than 35 who had recovered from COVID-19. Each CDR3 is given with its conserved first and last residue. Fields, in order: J gene, D gene, clone size, V gene, CDR3 DNA, CDR3 protein. A D gene is named only where the DNA matches it firmly. Clone size appears in some rows only: once, few, many, or a class for an expanded clone.

J gene: TRBJ1-2
D gene: .
clone size: .
V gene: TRBV28
CDR3 DNA: TGTGCCAGCAGTCTAGGGCCCCAAGGGGTTGGCTACACCTTC
CDR3 protein: CASSLGPQGVGYTF

J gene: TRBJ2-6
D gene: .
clone size: .
V gene: TRBV7-9
CDR3 DNA: TGTGCCAGCAGCTTAGACCCAGGCCTCTCTGGGGCCAACGTCCTGACTTTC
CDR3 protein: CASSLDPGLSGANVLTF

J gene: TRBJ1-2
D gene: .
clone size: .
V gene: TRBV7-9
CDR3 DNA: TGTGCATCTCAACCGGGTAACTATGGCTACACCTTC
CDR3 protein: CASQPGNYGYTF

J gene: TRBJ1-2
D gene: TRBD1
clone size: .
V gene: TRBV15
CDR3 DNA: TGTGCCACCACCTCAGGGGGCGCGAACTATGGCTACACCTTC
CDR3 protein: CATTSGGANYGYTF

J gene: TRBJ1-2
D gene: .
clone size: .
V gene: TRBV7-2
CDR3 DNA: TGTGCCAGCAGCTTAGCCAACGCGGGCGGCTACACCTTC
CDR3 protein: CASSLANAGGYTF

J gene: TRBJ2-7
D gene: .
clone size: .
V gene: TRBV10-3
CDR3 DNA: TGTGCCATCAGTGAGGGAGTTTCCTACGAGCAGTACTTC
CDR3 protein: CAISEGVSYEQYF

J gene: TRBJ2-7
D gene: .
clone size: .
V gene: TRBV12-3/TRBV12-4
CDR3 DNA: TGTGCCAGCAGTTTCAGCAGGGTCGAGCAGTACTTC
CDR3 protein: CASSFSRVEQYF

J gene: TRBJ1-4
D gene: .
clone size: .
V gene: TRBV2
CDR3 DNA: TGTGCCAGCGGGGGCAGGGAAGGGGAAAAACTGTTTTTT
CDR3 protein: CASGGREGEKLFF

J gene: TRBJ2-5
D gene: TRBD2
clone size: .
V gene: TRBV5-4
CDR3 DNA: TGTGCCAGCAGCTTAACTAGCGGGGGTTCGAGGGAGACCCAGTACTTC
CDR3 protein: CASSLTSGGSRETQYF

J gene: TRBJ1-2
D gene: .
clone size: .
V gene: TRBV6-5
CDR3 DNA: TGTGCCAGCACGTACTTTGGCTACACCTTC
CDR3 protein: CASTYFGYTF

J gene: TRBJ2-3
D gene: TRBD1
clone size: .
V gene: TRBV24-1
CDR3 DNA: TGTGCCACCAGTGAAGGACAGGGGGCTGGGGATACGCAGTATTTT
CDR3 protein: CATSEGQGAGDTQYF

J gene: TRBJ2-5
D gene: .
clone size: .
V gene: TRBV7-8
CDR3 DNA: TGTGCCAGCAGCCCGGAGGGAGAGACCCAGTACTTC
CDR3 protein: CASSPEGETQYF

J gene: TRBJ1-1
D gene: .
clone size: once
V gene: TRBV6-5
CDR3 DNA: TGTGCCTCCCAAGCGGGGTTTGGCGCTGAAGCTTTCTTT
CDR3 protein: CASQAGFGAEAFF

J gene: TRBJ2-1
D gene: TRBD1
clone size: .
V gene: TRBV24-1
CDR3 DNA: TGTGCCACCAGTGATAGGGGGCCGTACAATGAGCAGTTCTTC
CDR3 protein: CATSDRGPYNEQFF

J gene: TRBJ1-2
D gene: TRBD1
clone size: once
V gene: TRBV2
CDR3 DNA: TGTGCCAGCAGTCCCGGGACAGCCGACCTTAACTATGGCTACACCTTC
CDR3 protein: CASSPGTADLNYGYTF

J gene: TRBJ1-1
D gene: .
clone size: .
V gene: TRBV2
CDR3 DNA: TGTGCCAGCAGACTAGACCAATGGAACACTGAAGCTTTCTTT
CDR3 protein: CASRLDQWNTEAFF

J gene: TRBJ1-4
D gene: .
clone size: .
V gene: TRBV7-9
CDR3 DNA: TGTGCCAGCCAACCAGGGTTTCGTGAAAAACTGTTTTTT
CDR3 protein: CASQPGFREKLFF

J gene: TRBJ1-1
D gene: .
clone size: once
V gene: TRBV12-3/TRBV12-4
CDR3 DNA: TGTGCCAGCAGTTTGTCCCGGGTTTCTGAAGCTTTCTTT
CDR3 protein: CASSLSRVSEAFF

J gene: TRBJ2-2
D gene: .
clone size: .
V gene: TRBV7-6
CDR3 DNA: TGTGCCAGCAGCTTAGAAGTCGGTAAACGGGAGCTGTTTTTT
CDR3 protein: CASSLEVGKRELFF

J gene: TRBJ1-2
D gene: .
clone size: .
V gene: TRBV7-9
CDR3 DNA: TGTGCCAGCAGCTTCCCCGACTCCAGGGTAGTGAGCTATGGCTACACCTTC
CDR3 protein: CASSFPDSRVVSYGYTF

J gene: TRBJ2-3
D gene: .
clone size: .
V gene: TRBV7-8
CDR3 DNA: TGTGCCAGCAGCATCACCGGGACAGATACGCAGTATTTT
CDR3 protein: CASSITGTDTQYF

J gene: TRBJ1-2
D gene: .
clone size: .
V gene: TRBV19
CDR3 DNA: TGTGCCAGTAGTACCCCAATACTGAGCTATGGCTACACCTTC
CDR3 protein: CASSTPILSYGYTF

J gene: TRBJ2-1
D gene: .
clone size: .
V gene: TRBV7-2
CDR3 DNA: TGTGCCAGCTTAGTTACTACCTACAATGAGCAGTTCTTC
CDR3 protein: CASLVTTYNEQFF

J gene: TRBJ2-2
D gene: .
clone size: .
V gene: TRBV5-1
CDR3 DNA: TGCGCCAGCAGCTCCGGACACCTAGACGGGGAGCTGTTTTTT
CDR3 protein: CASSSGHLDGELFF

J gene: TRBJ1-2
D gene: .
clone size: .
V gene: TRBV7-2
CDR3 DNA: TGTGCCAGCAGCTTAAACAGGGCGAGCTATGGCTACACCTTC
CDR3 protein: CASSLNRASYGYTF

J gene: TRBJ2-7
D gene: TRBD1
clone size: few
V gene: TRBV11-2
CDR3 DNA: TGTGCCAGCAGCCCCGTAGGGCGGACAGGGGACTACGAGCAGTACTTC
CDR3 protein: CASSPVGRTGDYEQYF

J gene: TRBJ2-1
D gene: .
clone size: .
V gene: TRBV7-9
CDR3 DNA: TGTGCCAGCAGCTGGGGAGGGGGCAATGAGCAGTTCTTC
CDR3 protein: CASSWGGGNEQFF

J gene: TRBJ1-4
D gene: .
clone size: .
V gene: TRBV6-1
CDR3 DNA: TGTGCCAGCAGTGATCCCCGAGGTACTAGTGAAAAACTGTTTTTT
CDR3 protein: CASSDPRGTSEKLFF

J gene: TRBJ2-3
D gene: TRBD2
clone size: .
V gene: TRBV7-2
CDR3 DNA: TGTGCCAGCAGCTTAAGGACTAGCGGGGGGTATACGCAGTATTTT
CDR3 protein: CASSLRTSGGYTQYF

J gene: TRBJ1-4
D gene: .
clone size: once
V gene: TRBV9
CDR3 DNA: TGTGCCAGCAGCCCCAGTGGGGGTGCGGGGAATGAAAAACTGTTTTTT
CDR3 protein: CASSPSGGAGNEKLFF

J gene: TRBJ1-2
D gene: .
clone size: .
V gene: TRBV6-5
CDR3 DNA: TGTGCCAGCACCTCAGGGGTCGAGGGCTACACCTTC
CDR3 protein: CASTSGVEGYTF

J gene: TRBJ2-7
D gene: TRBD2
clone size: many
V gene: TRBV4-1
CDR3 DNA: TGCGCCAGCAGCCAAGATCATCTGCGGGGGACCCCGCTCGAGCAGTACTTC
CDR3 protein: CASSQDHLRGTPLEQYF

J gene: TRBJ1-1
D gene: TRBD1
clone size: .
V gene: TRBV6-5
CDR3 DNA: TGTGCCAGCAGTCCGCAGGGGGCCAGCGAAGCTTTCTTT
CDR3 protein: CASSPQGASEAFF

J gene: TRBJ1-2
D gene: .
clone size: .
V gene: TRBV29-1
CDR3 DNA: TGCAGCGTGAACAGCTATGGCTACACCTTC
CDR3 protein: CSVNSYGYTF

J gene: TRBJ1-6
D gene: .
clone size: .
V gene: TRBV2
CDR3 DNA: TGTGCCAGCAGTGTCCGGGATCCAGCGAGCTCCTATAATTCACCCCTCCACTTT
CDR3 protein: CASSVRDPASSYNSPLHF

J gene: TRBJ2-7
D gene: TRBD1
clone size: once
V gene: TRBV10-1
CDR3 DNA: TGCGCCAGCAGTGAGGTAAGGGGGCCCTTAGGGTACGAGCAGTACTTC
CDR3 protein: CASSEVRGPLGYEQYF

J gene: TRBJ1-2
D gene: .
clone size: .
V gene: TRBV5-1
CDR3 DNA: TGCGCCAGCAGCTCGTCGACAGCTAACTATGGCTACACCTTC
CDR3 protein: CASSSSTANYGYTF

J gene: TRBJ1-2
D gene: .
clone size: .
V gene: TRBV10-3
CDR3 DNA: TGTGCCATCAGTGACCCGGACAGCAACTATGGCTACACCTTC
CDR3 protein: CAISDPDSNYGYTF

J gene: TRBJ2-5
D gene: .
clone size: .
V gene: TRBV7-2
CDR3 DNA: TGTGCCAGCAGCCTTTCTGTTGCGGGCCAAGAGACCCAGTACTTC
CDR3 protein: CASSLSVAGQETQYF

J gene: TRBJ1-6
D gene: .
clone size: .
V gene: TRBV27
CDR3 DNA: TGTGCCAGCAGGCCTCGAGGGTTGAATTCACCCCTCCACTTT
CDR3 protein: CASRPRGLNSPLHF

J gene: TRBJ2-3
D gene: TRBD2
clone size: .
V gene: TRBV28
CDR3 DNA: TGTGCCAGCAGTGGGGGGGGTACAGATACGCAGTATTTT
CDR3 protein: CASSGGGTDTQYF

J gene: TRBJ2-3
D gene: TRBD1
clone size: .
V gene: TRBV7-8
CDR3 DNA: TGTGCCAGCAGCCGAGGGACAGGGGGCCGGGATACGCAGTATTTT
CDR3 protein: CASSRGTGGRDTQYF

J gene: TRBJ2-5
D gene: TRBD1
clone size: .
V gene: TRBV30
CDR3 DNA: TGTGCCTGGGAACAGGGGGCGGGTGAGACCCAGTACTTC
CDR3 protein: CAWEQGAGETQYF